This T cell receptor (beta chain) was identified during a study of T-cell memory formation after mild COVID-19. As for the study in general: Largely, TCR clusters stayed within a single donor.

General study findings and limits: Prior to infection, memory already included some responding clones, suggesting cross-reactive memory joined.

The sample holds many counts of this clonotype. Its specificity is not known. TCRdb analysed the 5' RACE reads with MiXCR anew, one entry per CDR3 protein. The table includes about 38,000 distinct CDR3 sequences, more than 9.5% detected once. The V gene lost 3 bases and the J gene lost 8 bases, with 19 bases spanning the gap. Germline values: CDR1 LGHNA, CDR2 YSLEER. The CDR3 totals 15 residues. Sequencing was performed on PBMCs or a T cell subset sorted from them (not recorded which). This clonotype was sampled from a man aged 18-30 years who had mild COVID-19 (a few samples of this study predate the infection). Cell type and time point are not known. The V and J genes are TRBV4-3 and TRBJ1-1; D is possibly TRBD1 (5 bases). CDR3 residues: CASSQSLEGPSEAFF. The CDR3 DNA is TGCGCCAGCAGCCAGAGCCTCGAGGGGCCGTCCGAAGCTTTCTTT.